Listed below are T cell receptor beta chains from one sample, sequenced in a study of T cells in Graves' hyperthyroidism and ophthalmopathy. TCRdb re-called the multiplex PCR reads with MiXCR, one entry per CDR3 protein. Here the sample spans approximately 530,000 distinct CDR3 sequences, nearly 20% being singletons. Sequenced material: blood. The source is a man between 35 and 55 years old with Graves' ophthalmopathy. CDR3s include the opening cysteine and the closing phenylalanine or tryptophan. D genes are given only for firm matches. Size values are once, few and many counts, or a class for expanded clones, and some rows have none.

j_call,v_call,clone_size,d_call,cdr3_aa,cdr3_nt
TRBJ2-5,TRBV20-1,few,NA,CSARNPEGETQYF,TGCAGTGCTAGAAACCCCGAGGGCGAGACCCAGTACTTC
TRBJ1-4,TRBV19,few,NA,CASRAVRGSREKLFF,TGTGCCAGTAGAGCCGTCAGGGGTTCACGAGAAAAACTGTTTTTT
TRBJ1-1,TRBV4-1,NA,TRBD1,CASSQVGTGLNTEAFF,TGCGCCAGCAGCCAAGTGGGGACAGGGTTGAACACTGAAGCTTTCTTT
TRBJ2-1,TRBV5-1,few,NA,CASSSEGASHNEQFF,TGCGCCAGCAGCTCGGAAGGAGCCAGCCACAATGAGCAGTTCTTC
TRBJ2-5,TRBV12-3/TRBV12-4,NA,NA,CASTRGAGETQYF,TGTGCCAGCACCCGGGGGGCAGGGGAGACCCAGTACTTC
TRBJ2-2,TRBV5-6,NA,NA,CASSSVGVRELFF,TGTGCCAGCAGCAGTGTGGGGGTGCGGGAGCTGTTTTTT
TRBJ2-1,TRBV7-2,many,TRBD2,CASSSLMGGGGYNEQFF,TGTGCCAGCAGCTCCTTAATGGGGGGGGGAGGATACAATGAGCAGTTCTTC
TRBJ1-2,TRBV29-1,NA,TRBD1,CSVESPGQVAYGYTF,TGCAGCGTTGAAAGTCCGGGACAGGTAGCCTATGGCTACACCTTC
TRBJ1-6,TRBV7-9,NA,TRBD1,CASSSRTGRDSPLHF,TGTGCCAGCAGCTCCAGGACAGGGCGCGATTCACCCCTCCACTTT
TRBJ2-4,TRBV20-1,few,TRBD2,CSASHLAGGSKNIQYF,TGCAGTGCTAGCCATCTAGCGGGAGGCTCCAAAAACATTCAGTACTTC